The present entry profiles one TCR beta chain with its context. Its specificity is unknown. Libraries were prepared by immunoSEQ multiplex PCR; TCRdb keeps only in-frame clonotypes and omits some of them. The sample has 43,000 or so clones, around 92% seen once. The entry originates in a study of a mutant IDH1 vaccine in newly diagnosed glioma. Whole-study context: Patients got radiotherapy, temozolomide, or both beforehand, and most got both. Points from the study as a whole: Seemingly, pseudoprogression had no relation to changes in the top peripheral T cell clonotypes.

The CDR3 length is 16 residues. V lost 0 bases and J lost 4, with 15 bases in between. CDR1 and CDR2 from the germline V gene are SGHNT and YYREEE (reference sequence). The time point was: week 35, safety follow-up. Doses of 300 ug of mutant IDH1 20-mer peptide were given with topical imiquimod. Patients were given eight vaccinations, scheduled in weeks 1, 3, 5, 7, 11, 15, 19 and 23. The sequences come from PBMCs, collected from a glioma patient whose treatment included an IDH1 peptide vaccine. The rearrangement links TRBV5-4 to TRBJ2-3; tentatively, D is TRBD1 (6 bases). The clonotype originates from a man aged 45-60 years with glioma. The CDR3: CASSLVGGWTADTQYF. CDR3 nucleotides: TGTGCCAGCAGCTTGGTAGGGGGATGGACGGCAGATACGCAGTATTTT.